This section outlines one T cell receptor beta chain sequence together with its context. The antigen is not known. The source of the sample is a study of CD4 T cells in relation to SARS-CoV-2 and coronaviruses. Whole-study findings and limits: SARS-CoV-2-driven expansion was significantly weaker in crossreactive than monoreactive clones.

The unexposed donors gave CD4+ T cells in about 2011-2019, prior to COVID-19. CD4+ T cells were isolated from the cells after around 9 days of culture. Produced via immunoSEQ multiplex PCR; TCRdb's table is partial and in-frame only. The sample yields 20,000 to 25,000 clones, just under 75% seen once. The sample was CD4+ T cells from PBMCs, cultured in vitro. This receptor was taken from a human donor in good health.

The CDR3 reads CASSQGSTGIHEQYF. The CDR3 nucleotides read TGCGCCAGCAGCCAGGGATCCACAGGGATCCACGAGCAGTACTTC. The V gene is TRBV4-1, the J gene TRBJ2-7; TRBD1 is a possible D gene (6 bases). CDR1 and CDR2 from the germline V gene are MGHRA and YSYEKL. Trimming shortened V by 3 bases and J by 5 bases, and 17 bases separated the two germline ends. The CDR3 consists of 15 residues.